The clone carrying this T cell receptor (beta chain) was recorded a few times. The antigen is unknown. The use of a sample-barcoded 5' primer and a J-beta primer mix characterized a second PCR of roughly 7 to 12 cycles. The authors tagged each cDNA molecule using a template-switch adaptor with 12 random nucleotides. TCRdb fed the 5' RACE reads into MiXCR, producing one record per CDR3 protein. Among 450,000 to 700,000 distinct CDR3 sequences, 27% were seen once, and the ten largest hold 18%. Each sample gave at least 7 million isolated PBMCs. This specimen belongs to a study of blood T cells in healthy people across ages. The wider study: Template switching caught about one barcoded beta molecule for each two T cells. Notes on the study in general: For the donors, CMV status was unknown and possibly confounded expanded clonotype changes.

This TCR came from a woman in her 70s in good health. Sequencing was performed on blood.

CDR3 sequence: CASSLIQGGTDTEAFF. The CDR3 DNA sequence: TGCGCCAGCAGCTTGATACAGGGGGGGACCGACACTGAAGCTTTCTTT. The J gene is TRBJ1-1, the V gene TRBV5-1; 8 bases are a match to TRBD1. V gave up 1 base and J gave up 3 bases; unmatched junction bases: 8. The CDR3 totals 16 residues. Germline V CDR1 and CDR2: SGHRS, YFSETQ. Supplemented by reference TRBV5-1 and TRBJ1-1, the full variable domain reads KAGVTQTPRYLIKTRGQQVTLSCSPISGHRSVSWYQQTPGQGLQFLFEYFSETQRNKGNFPGRFSGRQFSNSRSEMNVSTLELGDSALYLCASSLIQGGTDTEAFFGQGTRLTVV.